This is a list of T cell receptor beta chains from one sample in a study of naive CD8 T cells in extremely preterm neonates. Produced via immunoSEQ multiplex PCR; TCRdb's table is partial and in-frame only. The sample has about 23,000 clones, about 91% seen once. Sequenced input: naive CD8+ T cells from cord blood. The receptor source for this set is a boy who was born preterm. Both conserved end residues are part of each CDR3. Each record gives: D gene, clone size, J gene, V gene, CDR3 DNA, CDR3 protein. D genes are given only for firm matches. Rows may omit the clone size; those that give it use once, few, many or a size class.

TRBD2 once TRBJ2-3 TRBV7-6 TGTGCCAGCAGCTGGACTAGGACAGATACGCAGTATTTT CASSWTRTDTQYF
NA NA TRBJ2-6 TRBV19 TGTGCCAGTAGTTTTGGGGCCAACGTCCTGACTTTC CASSFGANVLTF
TRBD1 NA TRBJ1-1 TRBV5-3 TGTGCCAGAAAGGGACAGGGCGAAGAGAACACTGAAGCTTTCTTT CARKGQGEENTEAFF
NA NA TRBJ1-2 TRBV7-9 TGTGCCAGCAGCTTGGGGAACTATGGCTACACCTTC CASSLGNYGYTF
NA NA TRBJ2-7 TRBV4-2 TGTGCCAGCAGCCCTCGGGTAGCGGAAACCTACGAGCAGTACTTC CASSPRVAETYEQYF
NA NA TRBJ2-3 TRBV7-3 TGTGCCAGCAGCTTAATTTCTAGCACAGATACGCAGTATTTT CASSLISSTDTQYF
NA NA TRBJ2-7 TRBV5-1 TGCGCCAGCAGGGACAGCTCCTACGAGCAGTACTTC CASRDSSYEQYF
NA NA TRBJ1-4 TRBV21-1 TGTGCCAGCAGCAAACAGGGGGGGAAAGAAAAACTGTTTTTT CASSKQGGKEKLFF
NA NA TRBJ2-7 TRBV12-5 TGTGCTAGTGGCCTGTTAGGCTCCTACGAGCAGTACTTC CASGLLGSYEQYF
NA NA TRBJ2-3 TRBV7-2 TGTGCCAGCAGCCCCGGGTCTCCTGCAGATACGCAGTATTTT CASSPGSPADTQYF
TRBD1 NA TRBJ2-7 TRBV7-9 TGTGCCAGCAGCTTAGGGACAGGGTACGAGCAGTACTTC CASSLGTGYEQYF
NA NA TRBJ1-1 TRBV7-9 TGTGCCAGCAGCTCTTCCGGGACAAACACTGAAGCTTTCTTT CASSSSGTNTEAFF
TRBD2 NA TRBJ2-1 TRBV27 TGTGCCAGCAGGCTCACTAGCGGCTCCTACAATGAGCAGTTCTTC CASRLTSGSYNEQFF
NA NA TRBJ2-5 TRBV5-4 TGTGCCAGCAGCTTGACAGGGAAAGAGACCCAGTACTTC CASSLTGKETQYF
NA NA TRBJ2-7 TRBV4-3 TGCGCCAGCAGCCCCGGTAACTCCTACGAGCAGTACTTC CASSPGNSYEQYF
TRBD1 NA TRBJ2-7 TRBV2 TGTGCCAGCAGTGGGACAGGGTACGAGCAGTACTTC CASSGTGYEQYF
TRBD2 NA TRBJ2-5 TRBV7-7 TGTGCTAGCAGCTTGACTAGCGGGCAAGAGACCCAGTACTTC CASSLTSGQETQYF
TRBD2 NA TRBJ2-7 TRBV27 TGTGCCAGCAGTTTATCGCGGGGGGGCTACGAGCAGTACTTC CASSLSRGGYEQYF
TRBD1 NA TRBJ2-7 TRBV4-1 TGCGCCAGCAGCCAAGACGCCGCCACAGGGGGCTACGAGCAGTACTTC CASSQDAATGGYEQYF
TRBD1 NA TRBJ1-1 TRBV19 TGTGCCAGTAGTGGACAGGGGAACACTGAAGCTTTCTTT CASSGQGNTEAFF
NA NA TRBJ2-7 TRBV29-1 TGCAGCGTTGAAGTGGACCGGGTCTACGAGCAGTACTTC CSVEVDRVYEQYF
NA few TRBJ1-6 TRBV7-9 TGTGCCAGCAGCTTGGGCAGGGGTAATTCACCCCTCCACTTT CASSLGRGNSPLHF
NA NA TRBJ1-1 TRBV10-3 TGTGCCATCAGTGAGTCAGGGAACACTGAAGCTTTCTTT CAISESGNTEAFF
NA NA TRBJ1-1 TRBV6-5 TGTGCCAGCAGTTACGGGGGCACTGAAGCTTTCTTT CASSYGGTEAFF
NA NA TRBJ2-7 TRBV4-2 TGTGCCAGCAGCCAAGACAAAACCTACGAGCAGTACTTC CASSQDKTYEQYF
NA NA TRBJ1-4 TRBV15 TGTGCCACCAGCAGGCGCGGGGTAGCAACTAATGAAAAACTGTTTTTT CATSRRGVATNEKLFF
NA NA TRBJ1-2 TRBV4-2 TGTGCCAGCAGCCAAGCGACAGTTGGCTACACCTTC CASSQATVGYTF
TRBD1 NA TRBJ1-2 TRBV2 TGTGCCAGCAGTGATAGGGGGACAGGGGGCGACTATGGCTACACCTTC CASSDRGTGGDYGYTF
NA NA TRBJ2-2 TRBV10-2 TGCGCCAGCAGTGAGTCCACAAACACCGGGGAGCTGTTTTTT CASSESTNTGELFF
TRBD2 once TRBJ2-1 TRBV19 TGTGCCAGTAGTATATTAGCGGGGAGCTCCTACAATGAGCAGTTCTTC CASSILAGSSYNEQFF
NA NA TRBJ2-2 TRBV7-9 TGTGCCAGCAGCTTAGCTAGCACCGGGGAGCTGTTTTTT CASSLASTGELFF
TRBD1 NA TRBJ2-2 TRBV6-5 TGTGCCAGCAGTTTGGACAGGGGCGAACACCGGGGAGCTGTTTTT CASSLDRGEHRGAVF
NA few TRBJ1-1 TRBV4-2 TGTGCCAGCAGCCAAGGACAGAACACTGAAGCTTTCTTT CASSQGQNTEAFF
TRBD2 NA TRBJ2-3 TRBV9 TGTGCCAGCAGCGTGAGCGGGGGGGCCGATACGCAGTATTTT CASSVSGGADTQYF
NA NA TRBJ1-3 TRBV9 TGTGCCAGCAGCGTAGGGGGATACTCTGGAAACACCATATATTTT CASSVGGYSGNTIYF
NA NA TRBJ1-5 TRBV6-6 TGTGCCAGCAGTTACGGCGGGGCTTCGCCCCAGCATTTT CASSYGGASPQHF
TRBD1 few TRBJ1-2 TRBV4-1 TGCGCCAGCAGCCCGACAGGGGGCTATGGCTACACCTTC CASSPTGGYGYTF